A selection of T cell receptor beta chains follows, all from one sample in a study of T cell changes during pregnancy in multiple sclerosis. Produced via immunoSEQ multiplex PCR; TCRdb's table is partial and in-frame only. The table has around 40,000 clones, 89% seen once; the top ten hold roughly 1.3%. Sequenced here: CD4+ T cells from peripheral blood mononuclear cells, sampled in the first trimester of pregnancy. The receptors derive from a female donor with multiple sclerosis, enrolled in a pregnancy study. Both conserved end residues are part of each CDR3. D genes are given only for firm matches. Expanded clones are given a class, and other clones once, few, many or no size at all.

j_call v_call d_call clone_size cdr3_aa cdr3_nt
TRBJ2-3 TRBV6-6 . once CASSSSLESTDTQYF .
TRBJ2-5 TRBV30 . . CAWSVMAGQETQYF TGTGCCTGGAGTGTAATGGCGGGGCAAGAGACCCAGTACTTC
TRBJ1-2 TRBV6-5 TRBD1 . CASSYFRTGDGYTF TGTGCCAGCAGTTACTTTAGGACAGGGGATGGCTACACCTTC
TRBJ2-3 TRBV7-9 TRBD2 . CASSQRRGDTDTQYF TGTGCCAGCAGCCAGAGACGGGGGGACACAGATACGCAGTATTTT
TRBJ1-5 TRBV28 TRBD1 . CASSFAPQGGNQPQHF TGTGCCAGCAGTTTTGCCCCACAGGGGGGCAATCAGCCCCAGCATTTT
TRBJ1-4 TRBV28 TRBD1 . CASSILQGATNEKLFF TGTGCCAGCAGTATCCTTCAGGGGGCGACTAATGAAAAACTGTTTTTT
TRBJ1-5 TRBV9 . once CASSEQGNRNQPQHF TGTGCCAGCAGTGAGCAGGGTAATCGAAATCAGCCCCAGCATTTT
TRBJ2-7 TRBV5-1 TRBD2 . CASSGLAGGGPYEQYF TGCGCCAGCAGCGGGTTAGCGGGAGGAGGCCCTTACGAGCAGTACTTC
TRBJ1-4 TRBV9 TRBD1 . CASSGRDRRDEKLFF TGTGCCAGCAGCGGACGGGACAGGAGGGATGAAAAACTGTTTTTT
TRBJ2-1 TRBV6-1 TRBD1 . CASERDRGPNEQFF TGTGCCAGCGAACGGGACAGGGGGCCCAATGAGCAGTTCTTC
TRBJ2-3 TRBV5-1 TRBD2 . CASSLAGDIDTQYF TGCGCCAGCAGCCTAGCGGGAGATATAGATACGCAGTATTTT
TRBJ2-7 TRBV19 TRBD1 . CASAPGQAPYEQYF TGTGCCAGTGCGCCGGGACAGGCCCCCTACGAGCAGTACTTC
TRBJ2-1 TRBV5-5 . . CASSLLVNNEQFF TGTGCCAGCAGCTTGTTAGTTAACAATGAGCAGTTCTTC
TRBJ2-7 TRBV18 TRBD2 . CASSSATSGSSYEQYF TGTGCCAGCTCGTCCGCGACTAGCGGGAGCTCCTACGAGCAGTACTTC
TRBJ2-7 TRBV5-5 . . CASSLEGLSSGEQYF TGTGCCAGCAGCTTGGAGGGACTCTCCTCGGGGGAGCAGTACTTC
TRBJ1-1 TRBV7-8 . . CASSPGYEAFF TGTGCCAGCAGCCCAGGCTATGAAGCTTTCTTT
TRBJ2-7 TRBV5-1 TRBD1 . CASSGTGWYEQYF TGCGCCAGCAGTGGGACAGGGTGGTACGAGCAGTACTTC
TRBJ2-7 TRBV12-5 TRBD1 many CASGFDRGYEQYF TGTGCTAGTGGTTTCGACAGGGGCTACGAGCAGTACTTC
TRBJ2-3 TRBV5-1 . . CASNSKDTQYF TGCGCCAGCAATAGCAAAGATACGCAGTATTTT